Below, 20 T cell receptor beta chains from the same sample are listed, as sequenced in a study of blood T cells in healthy people across ages. For the second PCR, which ran for about 6 to 12 cycles, a sample-barcoded 5' primer and a J-beta primer mix were used. One entry per CDR3 protein, called by TCRdb with MiXCR from the 5' RACE reads. The sample holds around 780,000 distinct CDR3 sequences, roughly three fifths seen once. Input material: blood. These TCRs come from a man aged 35 to 55 in good health.

The V and J genes are TRBV11-1 and TRBJ1-6, with 8 bases aligning to TRBD1. The CDR3 runs to 12 residues. The junction had 1 base not matched to a gene; V was cut back by 6 bases and J by 9 bases. CDR1 is SGHAT and CDR2 is FQDESV in the germline V gene (reference sequence). CDR3 sequence reads: CASRTGVSPLHF. The CDR3 nucleotides are TGTGCCAGCAGGACAGGGGTTTCACCCCTCCACTTT.

This chain joins TRBV6-2 or TRBV6-3 and TRBJ1-2, with D possibly TRBD1 on 6 matching bases. Germline V gene lookup returns CDR1 MNHEY and CDR2 SVGEGT. The CDR3 extends over 16 amino acids. Trimming cost V 3 bases and J 6 bases, with 20 bases left between them. This CDR3 is CASSYQGPSGTDGYTF. The DNA for the CDR3 is TGTGCCAGCAGTTATCAGGGGCCCTCGGGAACGGATGGCTACACCTTC.

The rearrangement joins TRBV15 to TRBJ1-1, with a possible D match to TRBD1 (5 bases). V was trimmed by 0 bases and J by 4 bases, leaving 12 bases between them. Looked up from germline, CDR1 is LNHNV and CDR2 is YYDKDF (reference sequence). CDR3 size: 15 residues. Here the CDR3 reads CATSRDRNRITEAFF. DNA of the CDR3: TGTGCCACCAGCAGAGATAGAAACAGGATCACTGAAGCTTTCTTT.

Only one count was recorded for this clonotype. The V call is TRBV20-1, the J call TRBJ2-3; no reliable D call. The CDR3 contains 14 residues. Germline V CDR1 and CDR2: DFQATT, SNEGSKA (reference sequence). Trimming took off 6 bases at V and 2 bases at J, with 15 bases between the two ends. The CDR3 region is CSALRTQYTDTQYF. The CDR3 coding sequence is TGCAGTGCCCTCCGGACCCAATACACAGATACGCAGTATTTT.

This clonotype has more than one count but fewer than ten. The rearrangement joins TRBV4-3 to TRBJ2-2, with D maybe TRBD1 (6 bases). The germline V gene encodes CDR1 LGHNA and CDR2 YSLEER. CDR3 length equals 16 residues. The V and J ends lost 2 bases and 4 bases respectively, with 14 bases between them. CDR3 protein: CASSQRKGTSTGELFF. The CDR3 DNA sequence: TGCGCCAGCAGCCAACGAAAGGGGACATCCACCGGGGAGCTGTTTTTT.

J is TRBJ2-1 and V is TRBV27; D call uncertain. The CDR3 totals 12 residues. The V and J ends lost 5 bases and 6 bases respectively, with 8 bases between them. CDR1 is MNHEY and CDR2 is SMNVEV in the germline V gene (reference sequence). The CDR3 spells CASSIGGNEQFF. As DNA, the CDR3 is TGTGCCAGCAGTATAGGTGGCAATGAGCAGTTCTTC.

The chain uses TRBV7-3 and TRBJ2-6; D is tentatively TRBD1 or TRBD2 (5 bases each). The V end was cut by 5 bases, the J end by 2 bases, with 19 bases between. The germline CDR1 and CDR2 sequences are SGHTA and FQGTGA. The CDR3 extends over 18 amino acids. The CDR3 sequence is CASSPYARDLAGANVLTF. DNA for the CDR3: TGTGCCAGCAGCCCCTACGCCAGGGACCTAGCTGGGGCCAACGTCCTGACTTTC.

This clonotype was seen a handful of times. CDR3 sequence (DNA): TGTGCCAGCAGCTTATATTCGGGCAGGGGGGCACAAGAGACCCAGTACTTC. Translation: CASSLYSGRGAQETQYF. The chain combines TRBV7-9 with TRBJ2-5, with D tentatively TRBD1 (7 bases). Trimming took 2 bases from V and 2 from J, leaving 18 bases between them. Germline V gives CDR1 SEHNR, CDR2 FQNEAQ (reference sequence). The CDR3 spans 17 residues.

This clonotype was observed a handful of times. The chain combines TRBV12-3 or TRBV12-4 with TRBJ2-7; TRBD2 is a possible D gene (6 bases). Trimming pared 3 bases from V and 3 bases from J, leaving 12 bases between. The CDR3 loop spans 14 amino acids. The CDR3 sequence: CASSLPGLHYEQYF. CDR3 DNA sequence: TGTGCCAGCAGTTTGCCGGGACTTCACTACGAGCAGTACTTC.

This clonotype was counted only a few times. V gene TRBV27 combines with J gene TRBJ1-2; 8 bases align to TRBD1. The CDR3 sequence is 13 residues long. Germline CDR1 and CDR2: MNHEY and SMNVEV (reference sequence). The trim removed 6 bases at V and 4 bases at J, leaving 4 bases unmatched. The CDR3: CASRTGVGYGYTF. The DNA of the CDR3 is TGTGCCAGCAGGACAGGGGTGGGCTATGGCTACACCTTC.

Worth noting for this clonotype: This may come from a read error, since a much larger clone is one base off. The rearrangement uses TRBV7-9 and TRBJ2-5; 7 positions agree with TRBD1. Losses at the gene ends were 4 bases for V and 11 bases for J; bases not matched to a gene: 4. CDR3 size: 11 residues. Germline CDR1 is SEHNR and CDR2 is FQNEAQ (reference sequence). The CDR3 coding sequence is TGTGCCAGCAGCTGGGACAGAGAGCAGTACTTC. As protein: CASSWDREQYF.

V gene TRBV27 combines with J gene TRBJ1-2; D is undetermined. The V gene's germline CDR1 is MNHEY and CDR2 SMNVEV (reference sequence). This CDR3 is 13 amino acids long. V shed 5 bases and J shed 2 bases, with 9 bases lying between them. CDR3 amino acids: CASSVDANYGYTF. The CDR3 DNA reads TGTGCCAGCAGTGTCGATGCAAACTATGGCTACACCTTC.

This clonotype was observed a single time. The V and J genes are TRBV25-1 and TRBJ2-7, with a weak D call TRBD1 (6 bases). This CDR3 contains 15 residues. The germline V gene encodes CDR1 MGHDK and CDR2 SYGVNS. V lost 1 base to trimming and J lost 2 bases, with 12 bases between them. The CDR3 sequence: CASSEWKDSTYEQYF. The CDR3 DNA reads as TGTGCCAGCAGTGAATGGAAGGACAGTACCTACGAGCAGTACTTC.

The chain recombines TRBV15 with TRBJ2-7; the D gene is possibly TRBD2 (5 bases). The J call is uncertain, as TRBJ2-5 better fits the DNA end. Germline lookup yields CDR1 LNHNV and CDR2 YYDKDF (reference sequence). The CDR3 is 17 amino acids. The CDR3 reads CATSPPGVAPVGETQYF. The CDR3 region has the DNA TGTGCCACCAGCCCCCCCGGGGTTGCCCCGGTCGGGGAGACCCAGTACTTC.

The chain recombines TRBV7-2 with TRBJ1-2, with 7 bases that match TRBD1. This CDR3 comprises 15 residues. CDR1 and CDR2 (germline): SGHTA, FQGNSA. V shed 3 bases, J shed 4 bases, and the junction held 8 bases outside the gene matches. The DNA of the CDR3 is TGTGCCAGCAGCTTGAACAGGGGTAGTGGCTATGGCTACACCTTC. It codes for CASSLNRGSGYGYTF.

This clonotype was seen a few times. This sequence joins TRBV12-5 and TRBJ2-1, with 7 bases matching TRBD2. V lost 5 bases, J lost 0 bases, and 4 bases stayed unmatched. This CDR3 has 15 amino acids. Germline lookup yields CDR1 LGHNT and CDR2 FRNRAP. The DNA of the CDR3 is TGTGCTAGTGGTCAAAGCGGGACCTCCTACAATGAGCAGTTCTTC. It codes for CASGQSGTSYNEQFF.

V usage is TRBV25-1 and J usage is TRBJ2-7; D is unclear. Per germline, CDR1 MGHDK and CDR2 SYGVNS. V lost 3 bases and J lost 0, with 15 bases in between. This CDR3 contains 16 residues. For the CDR3, the DNA is TGTGCCAGCAGTGACCTCCATTCCCCAAACTCCTACGAGCAGTACTTC. It codes for CASSDLHSPNSYEQYF.

CDR3: CASRRSGASSYNEQYF. Here the CDR3 DNA reads TGTGCCAGCAGACGTAGCGGGGCCAGCTCCTACAATGAGCAGTACTTC. This rearrangement joins TRBV7-2 to TRBJ2-1; 8 nucleotides align to TRBD2. TRBJ2-7 matches the DNA end more closely, so the J call is doubtful. CDR1 is SGHTA and CDR2 is FQGNSA in the germline V gene. The CDR3 has 16 residues.

The CDR3 region has the DNA TGTGCCAGCAGCCAACCGGACGGCACAGATACGCAGTATTTT. Translation: CASSQPDGTDTQYF. The rearrangement uses TRBV3-1 and TRBJ2-3, with no clear D. Germline CDR1 LGHDT, CDR2 YNNKEL (reference sequence). This CDR3 region has 14 residues. Deletions cut 2 bases from V and 1 base from J, with 7 bases between.

This clonotype showed up just a few times. The V gene is TRBV5-1, the J gene TRBJ2-5; possibly TRBD1 for D (6 bases). The V end was cut by 0 bases, the J end by 1 base, with 10 bases between. This CDR3 spans 15 amino acids. Germline V gene data show CDR1 as SGHRS and CDR2 as YFSETQ. The CDR3 DNA is TGCGCCAGCAGCTTGGGGACAGCCGGCCAAGAGACCCAGTACTTC. Protein product: CASSLGTAGQETQYF.